The rows below give T cell receptor beta chains drawn from one sample of a study of OX40 agonist ivuxolimab in advanced cancers. Using immunoSEQ multiplex PCR, the repertoire was profiled, and TCRdb retains in-frame clones only, with some absent. The table shows 80,000 to 100,000 clones, with approximately 90% occurring only once. Here the sequenced sample was CD4+ or CD8+ T cells sorted from blood, taken in a trial of the OX40 agonist ivuxolimab. The receptor source for this set is an adult with an advanced solid tumor such as melanoma, head and neck, liver or kidney cancer. The CDR3 runs from the conserved cysteine through the conserved F or W. D genes are given only for firm matches. Clone size is not always given. Where it is, it says once, few, many or a class for expanded clones.

TRBD1	NA	TRBV6-6	TRBJ1-6	TGTGCCAGCAGTCCACAGGGGGCAGGGAATTCACCCCTCCACTTT	CASSPQGAGNSPLHF
NA	NA	TRBV28	TRBJ1-1	TGTGCCAGCATCAGTACCCCTGGAGCTTTCTTT	CASISTPGAFF
NA	NA	TRBV5-1	TRBJ1-6	TGCGCCAGCACCTTACTTACGGGGGGGTATTCACCCCTCCACTTT	CASTLLTGGYSPLHF
NA	NA	TRBV9	TRBJ2-3	TGTGCCAGCAGCCGGGGGACAGATACGCAGTATTTT	CASSRGTDTQYF
NA	NA	TRBV29-1	TRBJ2-3	TGCAGCGTGGGCCCGCCGAATACGCAGTATTTT	CSVGPPNTQYF
NA	NA	TRBV2	TRBJ1-1	TGTGCCAGTACTCTTGGTTTGAACACTGAAGCTTTCTTT	CASTLGLNTEAFF
NA	NA	TRBV14	TRBJ2-5	TGTGCCAGCAGACCTCAGGGGCCCCAGTACTTC	CASRPQGPQYF
NA	NA	TRBV7-2	TRBJ2-3	TGTGCCAGCAGCTCCTCTACTAGCACAGATACGCAGTATTTT	CASSSSTSTDTQYF
TRBD1	once	TRBV28	TRBJ1-5	TGTGCCAGCAGGACGACAGGGGGGGCTCAGCCCCAGCATTTT	CASRTTGGAQPQHF
NA	NA	TRBV6-6	TRBJ1-4	TGTGCCAGCATTAGGGACCCTACTGGGCATGAAAAACTGTTTTTT	CASIRDPTGHEKLFF
NA	few	TRBV28	TRBJ1-4	TGTGCCAGCAGTTTAACAGGGTGGGATGAAAAACTGTTTTTT	CASSLTGWDEKLFF
NA	NA	TRBV7-2	TRBJ1-2	TGTGCCAGCAGCTCATTCGGCCCCTCTAGTAACTATGGCTACACCTTC	CASSSFGPSSNYGYTF
NA	NA	TRBV27	TRBJ1-4	TGTGCCAGCAGTTCGGTGGGGGGTAGTAATGAAAAACTGTTTTTT	CASSSVGGSNEKLFF
TRBD1	few	TRBV6-1	TRBJ2-5	TGTGCCAGCAGTGAAGGAGGGGGCCTGCTCCAAGAGACCCAGTACTTC	CASSEGGGLLQETQYF
NA	once	TRBV5-6	TRBJ1-1	TGTGCCAGCAGCTTTTCTGACGGTGAAGCTTTCTTT	CASSFSDGEAFF
NA	NA	TRBV6-5	TRBJ1-1	TGTGCCAGCAGTTACGACGGGGGACTAGCTTTCTTT	CASSYDGGLAFF
NA	NA	TRBV6-1	TRBJ1-3	TGTGCCAGCAGGGGACAATCCTCTGGAAACACCATATATTTT	CASRGQSSGNTIYF
NA	NA	TRBV27	TRBJ2-3	TGTGCCAGCAGGCCGAGTAGCACAGATACGCAGTATTTT	CASRPSSTDTQYF
NA	NA	TRBV30	TRBJ1-2	TGTGCCTGCCGGCTCCCCTATGGCTACACCTTC	CACRLPYGYTF
TRBD1	NA	TRBV18	TRBJ2-6	TGTGCCAGCTCAGGACAGGGGTCTGGGGCCAACGTCCTGACTTTC	CASSGQGSGANVLTF
NA	NA	TRBV30	TRBJ1-1	TGTGCCTGGAGTACGATGACGACCTTAGGGGGGAACACTGAAGCTTTCTTT	CAWSTMTTLGGNTEAFF
TRBD2	NA	TRBV7-2	TRBJ2-1	TGTGCCAGCAGCTTAACATCTAGCGGTTATGAGCAGTTCTTC	CASSLTSSGYEQFF
NA	NA	TRBV28	TRBJ1-3	TGTGCCGCCTACGGGGGCCCCGGGGGAAACACCATATATTTT	CAAYGGPGGNTIYF
NA	NA	TRBV11-3	TRBJ2-1	TGTGCCAGCAGCTTAGATCGGGACAATGAGCAGTTCTTC	CASSLDRDNEQFF
NA	NA	TRBV27	TRBJ1-5	TGTGCCAGCAGTCGGACAAAGGGCAATCAGCCCCAGCATTTT	CASSRTKGNQPQHF
NA	NA	TRBV5-1	TRBJ2-5	TGCGCCAGCAGCTTGGGAGTCGGAGAGACCCAGTACTTC	CASSLGVGETQYF
NA	few	TRBV19	TRBJ1-2	TGTGCCAGTAGTATGGGGCCTGGAGGGGTCTATGGCTACACCTTC	CASSMGPGGVYGYTF
TRBD1	NA	TRBV5-4	TRBJ2-7	TGTGCCAGCAGGAATACAGGGGACAACTACGAGCAGTACTTC	CASRNTGDNYEQYF
TRBD1	NA	TRBV5-1	TRBJ1-2	TGCGCCAGCAGCTTGGAGACAGGGGAAGGCTACACCTTC	CASSLETGEGYTF
NA	NA	TRBV9	TRBJ1-1	TGTGCCAGCAGCGTAGGGGACCGCCCGTATCATAACACTGAAGCTTTCTTT	CASSVGDRPYHNTEAFF
NA	NA	TRBV4-3	TRBJ2-5	TGCGCCAGCAGCCAAGAGTGGCAGTCGGAGACCCAGTACTTC	CASSQEWQSETQYF
NA	NA	TRBV6-5	TRBJ1-1	TGTGCCAGCACCAAAGGTGGGGGTTTGTCTGAAGCTTTCTTT	CASTKGGGLSEAFF
NA	NA	TRBV29-1	TRBJ1-6	TGCAGCGTAACAGGGAATTCACCCCTCCACTTT	CSVTGNSPLHF
NA	once	TRBV7-2	TRBJ2-5	TGTGCCAGCAGCTTTCTAGGGGAGACCCAGTACTTC	CASSFLGETQYF
NA	NA	TRBV7-8	TRBJ2-5	TGTGCCAGCAGCTTAGGGGCAGGGAGCGCCGAGACCCAGTACTTC	CASSLGAGSAETQYF
NA	NA	TRBV7-6	TRBJ1-5	TGTGCCAGCAGCTTATCGGGGGTTCAGCCCCAGCATTTT	CASSLSGVQPQHF
TRBD2	NA	TRBV27	TRBJ2-1	TGTGCCAGCAGTCCTGGGACTAGCGGGGCCGATGAGCAGTTCTTC	CASSPGTSGADEQFF
TRBD2	NA	TRBV2	TRBJ2-1	TGTGCCAGCAGTCGCAGCGGGGGGCCCTACAATGAGCAGTTCTTC	CASSRSGGPYNEQFF
NA	NA	TRBV18	TRBJ2-7	TGTGCCAGCTCGTTCTCCTACGAGCAGTACTTC	CASSFSYEQYF
TRBD2	NA	TRBV7-2	TRBJ2-7	TGTGCCAGCAGCTACTTGGGACTAGCGGGTTCGGGAGAGCAGTACTTC	CASSYLGLAGSGEQYF
TRBD1	few	TRBV5-1	TRBJ2-7	TGCGCCAGCAGCCCCGGGAACACACAGGGGGCTAGGAAGCAGTACTTC	CASSPGNTQGARKQYF
NA	once	TRBV11-2	TRBJ2-5	TGTGCCAGCAGCTCGGACCGCCGGGGAATTCAAGAGACCCAGTACTTC	CASSSDRRGIQETQYF
NA	NA	TRBV19	TRBJ2-5	TGTGCCTCTAACGTAGACGGACAAGAGACCCAGTACTTC	CASNVDGQETQYF
TRBD1	NA	TRBV28	TRBJ2-1	TGTGCCAGCAAAGCTACAGGGGGGTTTATTAAGCAGTTCTTC	CASKATGGFIKQFF
NA	NA	TRBV6-6	TRBJ2-6	TGTGCCAGCAGGTCGACACAGGGTCAGAGGGCCAACGTCCTGACTTTC	CASRSTQGQRANVLTF
NA	NA	TRBV7-9	TRBJ2-3	TGTGCCAGCAGCTTTGGGTCCACAGATACGCAGTATTTT	CASSFGSTDTQYF
NA	NA	TRBV6-5	TRBJ2-7	TGTGCCAGCAGTTACTCATCGGGACAAGGTCTTTCCCGGTACTTC	CASSYSSGQGLSRYF
NA	NA	TRBV28	TRBJ2-1	TGTGCCAGCAGTTCTTCCCAAACCCACAATGAGCAGTTCTTC	CASSSSQTHNEQFF
TRBD2	once	TRBV5-8	TRBJ2-1	TGTGCCAGCAGTTTTATAGCGGGGGATGAGCAGTTCTTC	CASSFIAGDEQFF
NA	NA	TRBV15	TRBJ2-5	TGTGCCACCAGCAGAGCCGGGTCTCGAAGCCAAGAGACCCAGTACTTC	CATSRAGSRSQETQYF
NA	NA	TRBV7-9	TRBJ1-3	TGTGCCAGCAGCTCTGGTTCAGGAAACACCATATATTTT	CASSSGSGNTIYF
NA	NA	TRBV4-2	TRBJ1-1	TGTGCCAGCAGCCAAGAACCGGGCGTGAACACTGAAGCTTTCTTT	CASSQEPGVNTEAFF
TRBD2	NA	TRBV5-1	TRBJ2-1	TGCGCCAGCAGTCTCGGGGGGGCGAGTTTTGATGAGCAGTTCTTC	CASSLGGASFDEQFF
TRBD1	NA	TRBV18	TRBJ2-1	TGTGCCAGCTCACCACCGGGACAGGGGCGCAATGAGCAGTTCTTC	CASSPPGQGRNEQFF
NA	NA	TRBV5-1	TRBJ2-7	TGCGCCAGCAGCTTGTCGGCCAGCTTAAACGAGCAGTACTTC	CASSLSASLNEQYF
TRBD1	NA	TRBV5-1	TRBJ2-7	TGCGCCAGCAGCTCGGGACAGGGGGGAGGCTCCTACGAGCAGTACTTC	CASSSGQGGGSYEQYF
NA	NA	TRBV4-1	TRBJ1-2	TGCGCCAGCAGCCTCGGAGGGGGTACGAATGGCTACACCTTC	CASSLGGGTNGYTF
NA	NA	TRBV7-2	TRBJ1-4	TGTGCCAGCAGCTTAGAAGCGAGAGAAAAACTGTTTTTT	CASSLEAREKLFF
NA	NA	TRBV28	TRBJ2-2	TGTGCCAGCAGTTTTCCCTACCTCAACACCGGGGAGCTGTTTTTT	CASSFPYLNTGELFF